This is a list of T cell receptor beta chains from one sample in a study of OX40 agonist ivuxolimab in advanced cancers. Method: immunoSEQ multiplex PCR; TCRdb's copy keeps in-frame clones and lacks some. The sample lists about 79,000 clones, about nine tenths seen once, with roughly 6.9% in the top ten. The sample was CD4+ or CD8+ T cells sorted from blood, taken in a trial of the OX40 agonist ivuxolimab. All receptors come from an adult with an advanced solid tumor such as melanoma, head and neck, liver or kidney cancer. CDR3s include the opening cysteine and the closing phenylalanine or tryptophan. Fields, in order: J gene, V gene, D gene, clone size, CDR3 DNA, CDR3 protein. A D gene is named only where the DNA matches it firmly. Where a row states a size, it is once, few, many or the class of an expanded clone; other rows omit it.

J: TRBJ2-5; V: TRBV9; D: .; size: .; DNA: TGTGCCAGCAGCGTAGGTAGCGGAAAAGAGACCCAGTACTTC; CDR3: CASSVGSGKETQYF
J: TRBJ2-7; V: TRBV7-2; D: .; size: .; DNA: TGTGCCAGCAGCGTCTCCCTTAGTGTTTACGAGCAGTACTTC; CDR3: CASSVSLSVYEQYF
J: TRBJ2-7; V: TRBV27; D: .; size: .; DNA: TGTGCCAGCAGTTTCCTTCCAGGTACATACGAGCAGTACTTC; CDR3: CASSFLPGTYEQYF
J: TRBJ1-5; V: TRBV19; D: TRBD1; size: .; DNA: TGTGCCAGTAGTATCGGGACAGGCAATCAGCCCCAGCATTTT; CDR3: CASSIGTGNQPQHF
J: TRBJ1-1; V: TRBV11-3; D: .; size: .; DNA: TGTGCCAGCCCGGCGGTCGGTAGGATAACTGAAGCTTTCTTT; CDR3: CASPAVGRITEAFF
J: TRBJ1-5; V: TRBV4-1; D: .; size: .; DNA: TGCGCCACCGCACAGGACGGACAAAGTAGCAATCAGCCCCAGCATTTT; CDR3: CATAQDGQSSNQPQHF
J: TRBJ2-7; V: TRBV10-2; D: .; size: .; DNA: TGCGCCAGCAGTAGGAGGGGGGGCGAGCAGTACTTC; CDR3: CASSRRGGEQYF
J: TRBJ2-5; V: TRBV4-1; D: .; size: .; DNA: TGCGCCAGCAGCCAAGCGGACTCGGAAGAGACCCAGTACTTC; CDR3: CASSQADSEETQYF
J: TRBJ2-6; V: TRBV7-3; D: .; size: .; DNA: TGTGCCAGCAGCTTCAAAGCAGGGGTTGGGGCCAACGTCCTGACTTTC; CDR3: CASSFKAGVGANVLTF
J: TRBJ2-5; V: TRBV28; D: .; size: .; DNA: TGTGCCAGCAGAGAACACGAGGGGGGAAAAGAGACCCAGTACTTC; CDR3: CASREHEGGKETQYF
J: TRBJ1-1; V: TRBV5-4; D: .; size: .; DNA: TGTGCCAGCAGCGTGGACTGGGGTGAAGCTTTCTTT; CDR3: CASSVDWGEAFF
J: TRBJ1-3; V: TRBV27; D: .; size: once; DNA: TGTGCCAGCACCTCCCCCGGCGGGGTACACTCTGGAAACACCATATATTTT; CDR3: CASTSPGGVHSGNTIYF
J: TRBJ2-7; V: TRBV18; D: TRBD1; size: once; DNA: TGTGCCAGCCAAACGGACAGGAACACCTACGAGCAGTACTTC; CDR3: CASQTDRNTYEQYF
J: TRBJ2-1; V: TRBV4-2; D: TRBD2; size: once; DNA: TGTGCCAGCAGCCTGGGACTAGCGGGAGAGGTTGAGCAGTTCTTC; CDR3: CASSLGLAGEVEQFF
J: TRBJ2-1; V: TRBV5-1; D: TRBD2; size: once; DNA: TGCGCCAGCAGCGTAAGCGGGAGTAACAATGAGCAGTTCTTC; CDR3: CASSVSGSNNEQFF
J: TRBJ2-7; V: TRBV2; D: .; size: .; DNA: TGTGCCAGCAGTGTTAGCACAGGGTTTAACGAGCAGTACTTC; CDR3: CASSVSTGFNEQYF
J: TRBJ2-1; V: TRBV7-2; D: TRBD2; size: .; DNA: TGTGCCAGCAGCTCGCGCGGGACTAGCGGGAAATATGAGCAGTTCTTC; CDR3: CASSSRGTSGKYEQFF
J: TRBJ2-4; V: TRBV5-1; D: .; size: .; DNA: TGCGCCAGCAGCTTGTCCGCCGGGGGGCGCTGGGACATTCAGTACTTC; CDR3: CASSLSAGGRWDIQYF
J: TRBJ2-7; V: TRBV27; D: TRBD2; size: few; DNA: TGTGCCAGCAGACCCAGGACGGGAGGGAGGGAGCAGTACTTC; CDR3: CASRPRTGGREQYF
J: TRBJ1-2; V: TRBV28; D: .; size: .; DNA: TGTGCTAGTTCCGGGGGAGCGGTTAACTATGGCTACACCTTC; CDR3: CASSGGAVNYGYTF
J: TRBJ1-3; V: TRBV7-4; D: .; size: once; DNA: TGTGCCAGCAGCCCGAGGACGTACCGTAACACCATATATTTT; CDR3: CASSPRTYRNTIYF
J: TRBJ2-7; V: TRBV20-1; D: .; size: few; DNA: TGCAGTGGGGGCGACTCCTACGAGCAGTACTTC; CDR3: CSGGDSYEQYF
J: TRBJ1-4; V: TRBV15; D: TRBD1; size: .; DNA: TGTGCCACCAGCTTGGGACAGGGGAGGGAAAAACTGTTTTTT; CDR3: CATSLGQGREKLFF
J: TRBJ1-5; V: TRBV19; D: TRBD1; size: .; DNA: TGTGCCAGTAGTATGGGGACAGGGGTTAGGCAGCCCCAGCATTTT; CDR3: CASSMGTGVRQPQHF